Below, 27 T cell receptor beta chains from the same sample are listed, as sequenced in a study of tissue T cells after allogeneic stem cell transplantation (dated 2022 in TCRdb). The library was prepared using the immunoSEQ multiplex PCR assay. Not all clones reach the TCRdb copy of this immuneACCESS table, which keeps in-frame sequences only. Checked studies attribute under half of the gap to unresolved V genes and leave the rest unexplained. The sample yields approximately 22,000 clones; 72% were counted once. Roughly 0.66% of the sample rests with the top ten. The sample comprised spleen. Receptors were obtained from a female BALB/c mouse in good health. This mouse strain carries MHC haplotype H2-d.

This clone was picked up a small number of times. The gene symbols are mouse symbols. The CDR3 goes on 1 residue after the read ends, and that part is filled in from the germline J gene. This chain uses TRBV30 with TRBJ2-7, with a tentative D call TRBD2 (6 bases). Germline V gives CDR1 SQVVS, CDR2 ANEGSEA. The CDR3 length is 11 residues. Between the trimmed V and J ends, which lost 3 bases and 3 bases, there was a span of 6 bases. The CDR3 loop reads CSSRGGYEQYF. The covered CDR3 bases are TGTAGTTCTAGGGGGGGCTATGAACAGTAC.

Turning to this clone: The listed genes are named as in mouse. From the germline J gene comes the end of the CDR3, since the read stops 1 residue before it. This chain uses TRBV31 with TRBJ2-5; D not certain. The CDR3 has 14 residues. The germline gives CDR1 GKSSPN, CDR2 SITVG. V lost 1 base to trimming and J lost 0 bases, with 8 bases between them. The CDR3 bases that were read are TGTGCCTGGAGTCCGGGTTTTAACCAAGACACCCAGTAC. It yields the protein CAWSPGFNQDTQY. The CDR3 in its entirety is CAWSPGFNQDTQYF.

Worth noting for this clone: Germline and genes here are mouse. The read comes to an end 1 residue before the CDR3 does, leaving the germline J gene to fill in the end. This rearrangement joins TRBV2 to TRBJ2-4; D remains ambiguous. There are 14 residues in the CDR3. CDR1 and CDR2 (germline): LGHNA, YSYQKL. V was pared by 0 bases and J by 0 bases, with 4 bases between. CDR3 DNA (partial): TGTGCCAGCAGCCAAGATCCCAGTCAAAACACCTTGTAC. Amino acid sequence: CASSQDPSQNTLY. The complete CDR3 protein is CASSQDPSQNTLYF.

As regards this clone: Mouse gene names and germline throughout. With the read ending 1 residue before the CDR3 end, the germline J gene is used to fill in that end. The chain carries TRBV20 and TRBJ1-3, with TRBD1 as a possible D gene (6 bases). V dropped 3 bases and J dropped 3 bases, with 9 bases sitting between them. CDR3 length: 13 residues. Germline-derived CDR1 and CDR2 are GFQATS and STVNSAI. The sequenced CDR3 bases are TGTGGTGCTAGTCGCAGGGGTGGAAATACGCTCTAT. Its translation: CGASRRGGNTLY. The whole CDR3 sequence reads CGASRRGGNTLYF.

About this clone: Mouse germline and gene names are used. Read coverage stops 1 residue before the CDR3 terminus; the germline J gene supplies the remainder. The V call is TRBV29, the J call TRBJ2-4; either TRBD1 or TRBD2 may fit D (6 bases each). V was trimmed by 0 bases and J by 5 bases, leaving 9 bases between them. CDR1 is MSHET and CDR2 is SYDVDS in the germline V gene. The length of the CDR3 is 14 residues. The CDR3 here is CASSLSTGANTLYF. CDR3 DNA, as far as it was read: TGTGCTAGCAGTTTATCGACGGGGGCAAACACCTTGTAC. Full variable domain (outside the CDR3, taken from reference TRBV29 and TRBJ2-4): DMKVTQMPRYLIKRMGENVLLECGQDMSHETMYWYRQDPGLGLQLIYISYDVDSNSEGDIPKGYRVSRKKREHFSLILDSAKTNQTSVYFCASSLSTGANTLYFGAGTRLSVL.

Only one count was recorded for this clone. Here the gene names and germline are mouse. The read ends 1 residue before the CDR3 terminus; that terminus is restored from the germline J gene. The chain employs TRBV13-2 and TRBJ2-4; D perhaps matches TRBD1 (6 bases). The germline V gene encodes CDR1 NNHNN and CDR2 SYGAGS (reference sequence). V was shortened by 2 bases and J by 0 bases, with 7 bases between the two germline ends. The length of the CDR3 is 14 residues. The covered CDR3 bases are TGTGCCAGCGGTGACAGGGGAAGTCAAAACACCTTGTAC. This encodes CASGDRGSQNTLY. In full, the CDR3 reads CASGDRGSQNTLYF.

Concerning this clone itself: Germline and genes here are mouse. The CDR3 end falls 1 residue outside the read, so it is completed with the germline J gene. V is TRBV1 and J is TRBJ1-6; D is undetermined. TRBJ1-6 qualifies as an ORF whose function is uncertain. Germline values: CDR1 NSQYPW, CDR2 LRSPGD (reference sequence). CDR3 length equals 15 residues. V was shortened by 1 base and J by 0 bases, with 4 bases between the two germline ends. The CDR3 bases that were read are TGCACCTGCAGTGCAGTGGATTCCTATAATTCGCCCCTCTAC. As protein: CTCSAVDSYNSPLY. The complete CDR3 sequence is CTCSAVDSYNSPLYF.

Note on this clone: Gene names and germline refer to mouse. The read stops 1 residue short of the end of the CDR3; the missing end is completed from the germline J gene. This chain uses TRBV1 with TRBJ2-7; no clear D. V was pared by 0 bases and J by 0 bases, with 9 bases between. In germline, CDR1 is NSQYPW, CDR2 LRSPGD (reference sequence). The CDR3 is 15 residues long. The DNA read from the CDR3 is TGCACCTGCAGTGCAGACGGCAAACACTCCTATGAACAGTAC. Protein product: CTCSADGKHSYEQY. The CDR3 as a whole reads CTCSADGKHSYEQYF.

A word on this clone: Gene names are the mouse ones. The CDR3 goes on 1 residue after the read ends, and that part is filled in from the germline J gene. The V call is TRBV1, the J call TRBJ2-5; D may correspond to TRBD1 or TRBD2 (5 bases each). The V gene lost 1 base and the J gene lost 5 bases, with 10 bases spanning the gap. The CDR3 loop spans 14 amino acids. Germline V gene data show CDR1 as NSQYPW and CDR2 as LRSPGD (reference sequence). CDR3 sequence: CTCSAVQGRDTQYF. The CDR3 bases that were read are TGCACCTGCAGTGCAGTGCAGGGACGAGACACCCAGTAC.

Regarding this clone: Mouse gene names apply. The read is 1 residue too short to cover the CDR3 end, so that end is filled in from the germline J gene. The genes are TRBV4 and TRBJ1-3; D call uncertain. The CDR3 is 15 residues long. Trimming cost V 3 bases and J 0 bases, with 9 bases left between them. CDR1 is LGHDT and CDR2 is YNNKQL in the germline V gene (reference sequence). The sequenced part of the CDR3 DNA is TGTGCCAGCAGCTATCACAGCTATTCTGGAAATACGCTCTAT. The encoded protein is CASSYHSYSGNTLY. The whole CDR3 protein reads CASSYHSYSGNTLYF.

This clone appeared a few times. All gene names here are mouse names. The sequenced CDR3 bases are TGCACCTGCAGTGCAGATTCATGGTCCGACTACACC. It yields the protein CTCSADSWSDYT. The entire CDR3 protein reads CTCSADSWSDYTF. V and J are TRBV1 and TRBJ1-2; D ambiguous. Read data end 1 residue before the CDR3 end; the end is taken from the germline J gene. The CDR3 spans 13 residues. The V gene's germline CDR1 is NSQYPW and CDR2 LRSPGD (reference sequence). Trimming removed 0 bases at V and 5 bases at J, with 7 bases between.

Remarks on this clone: Genes and germline come from the mouse. Read data end 1 residue before the CDR3 end; the end is taken from the germline J gene. The chain is built from TRBV13-1 and TRBJ1-1; possible D gene TRBD1, 5 bases. The CDR3 consists of 13 residues. Germline V gene sequence: CDR1 NSHNY, CDR2 SYGAGN. V lost 4 bases, J lost 0 bases, and 7 bases lay in between. CDR3 sequence: CASSPGQNTEVFF. The sequenced part of the CDR3 DNA is TGTGCCAGCAGTCCGGGACAGAACACAGAAGTCTTC.

Of note for this clone: Gene names refer to mouse genes. The read terminates 1 residue before the CDR3 end, so the remaining end is supplied by the germline J gene. The chain carries TRBV13-1 and TRBJ1-6; D ambiguous. TRBJ1-6 is an ORF; its function is uncertain. Germline values: CDR1 NSHNY, CDR2 SYGAGN. Deletions cut 3 bases from V and 3 bases from J, with 13 bases between. The CDR3 spans 16 residues. CDR3 DNA, as far as it was read: TGTGCCAGCAGTGCGGAGAGGAGAGGCTATAATTCGCCCCTCTAC. Translation gives CASSAERRGYNSPLY. The whole CDR3 region reads CASSAERRGYNSPLYF.

Of note for this clone: Germline and genes here are mouse. The missing CDR3 end, 1 residue past where the read stops, is filled in from the germline J gene. The rearrangement links TRBV31 to TRBJ1-4; tentatively, D is TRBD1 (5 bases). Deletions cut 1 base from V and 0 bases from J, with 9 bases between. The CDR3 runs 15 residues. In germline, CDR1 is GKSSPN, CDR2 SITVG. CDR3 sequence: CAWSPRTISNERLFF. The DNA read from the CDR3 is TGTGCCTGGAGTCCTCGGACAATTTCCAACGAAAGATTATTT.

About this clone itself: Mouse gene names and germline throughout. The read ends 1 residue shy of where the CDR3 ends; the end is completed using the germline J gene. V gene TRBV19 combines with J gene TRBJ2-5; TRBD2 might be the D (7 bases). V was trimmed by 2 bases and J by 1 base, leaving 11 bases between them. Germline V gives CDR1 FNHDT, CDR2 SITEND (reference sequence). This CDR3 region has 15 residues. This CDR3 reads CASSMGGGYQDTQYF. CDR3 DNA, as far as it was read: TGTGCCAGCAGTATGGGGGGCGGATACCAAGACACCCAGTAC.

About this clone: Genes and germline are mouse. From the germline J gene comes the end of the CDR3, since the read stops 1 residue before it. Other nucleotide sequences from this sample produce the same CDR3. The chain is built from TRBV20 and TRBJ1-4; 8 bases are shared with TRBD1. The CDR3 is 13 residues long. Germline CDR1 GFQATS, CDR2 STVNSAI. Losses at the gene ends were 4 bases for V and 4 bases for J; bases not matched to a gene: 2. The CDR3 reads CGATGTGNERLFF. The covered CDR3 bases are TGTGGTGCTACCGGGACAGGCAACGAAAGATTATTT. Supplemented by reference TRBV20 and TRBJ1-4, the full variable domain reads GALVYQYPRRTICKSGTSMRMECQAVGFQATSVAWYRQSPQKTFELIALSTVNSAIKYEQNFTQEKFPISHPNLSFSSMTVLNAYLEDRGLYLCGATGTGNERLFFGHGTKLSVL.

With respect to this clone: Gene names follow the mouse nomenclature. The CDR3 end lies 1 residue beyond the end of the read and is filled in from the germline J gene. The chain recombines TRBV13-3 with TRBJ2-5; TRBD2 matches 8 bases. Per the germline V gene, CDR1 is NNHDY and CDR2 is SYVADS. J was trimmed by 4 bases and V by 2 bases; bases with no gene match: 0. This CDR3 is built from 13 residues. Partial CDR3 DNA: TGTGCCAGCAGTGAGACTGGGGAAGACACCCAGTAC. Translation gives CASSETGEDTQY. The full CDR3 sequence reads CASSETGEDTQYF.

This clone has more than one count but fewer than ten. Gene names are mouse gene names. Read coverage stops 1 residue before the CDR3 terminus; the germline J gene supplies the remainder. V is TRBV19 and J is TRBJ1-3; TRBD1 matches 8 bases. Germline CDR1 is FNHDT and CDR2 is SITEND (reference sequence). V lost 4 bases and J lost 0; bases outside the gene matches: 3. There are 15 residues in the CDR3. The CDR3: CASSGDRYSGNTLYF. The sequenced part of the CDR3 DNA is TGTGCCAGCAGTGGGGACAGGTATTCTGGAAATACGCTCTAT.

In regard to this clone: The genes are named according to mouse. From the germline J gene comes the end of the CDR3, since the read stops 1 residue before it. V and J are TRBV13-3 and TRBJ2-7; 7 positions agree with TRBD1. Germline CDR1 is NNHDY and CDR2 is SYVADS. This CDR3 is built from 13 residues. Trimming at V came to 0 bases and at J to 3 bases, leaving 0 bases not matched to a gene. Incomplete CDR3 DNA: TGTGCCAGCAGTGATGCAGGGGGCTATGAACAGTAC. Translated: CASSDAGGYEQY. The full CDR3 is CASSDAGGYEQYF.

Regarding this clone: Gene names and germline refer to mouse. The observed sequence ends 1 residue before the CDR3 terminus, with the missing tail filled in from the germline J gene. V gene TRBV5 combines with J gene TRBJ2-5; 10 nucleotides agree with TRBD2. J lost 3 bases, V lost 4 bases, and 1 base had no gene match. CDR3 size: 14 residues. The germline CDR1 and CDR2 sequences are LGHNA and YNLKQL (reference sequence). The CDR3 protein is CASSRDWGQDTQYF. CDR3 DNA (partial): TGTGCCAGCAGCCGGGACTGGGGTCAAGACACCCAGTAC.

With regard to this clone: The gene symbols are mouse symbols. With the read ending 1 residue before the CDR3 end, the germline J gene is used to fill in that end. J is TRBJ1-2 and V is TRBV13-2; the D is unclear. V lost 0 bases to trimming and J lost 0 bases, with 3 bases between them. Germline V lookup: CDR1 NNHNN, CDR2 SYGAGS (reference sequence). The length of the CDR3 is 13 residues. The CDR3 DNA, read in part, is TGTGCCAGCGGTGATGGCACAAACTCCGACTACACC. Residues: CASGDGTNSDYT. The whole CDR3 protein reads CASGDGTNSDYTF.

Details on this clone: All gene names here are mouse names. The read is 1 residue too short to cover the CDR3 end, so that end is filled in from the germline J gene. The chain links TRBV1 to TRBJ1-1; D unclear. The CDR3 runs 14 residues. Germline-derived CDR1 and CDR2 are NSQYPW and LRSPGD (reference sequence). V was pared by 1 base and J by 0 bases, with 6 bases between. The CDR3 DNA, read in part, is TGCACCTGCAGTGCAGCCAAATCAAACACAGAAGTCTTC. It is translated as CTCSAAKSNTEVF. The CDR3 in its entirety is CTCSAAKSNTEVFF. The variable domain in full, completed from reference TRBV1 and TRBJ1-1, reads VTLLEQNPRWRLVPRGQAVNLRCILKNSQYPWMSWYQQDLQKQLQWLFTLRSPGDKEVKSLPGADYLATRVTDTELRLQVANMSQGRTLYCTCSAAKSNTEVFFGKGTRLTVV.

About this clone itself: Gene names denote mouse genes. With the read ending 1 residue before the CDR3 end, the germline J gene is used to fill in that end. The chain recombines TRBV19 with TRBJ1-4, with D perhaps TRBD1 (6 bases). CDR1 is FNHDT and CDR2 is SITEND in the germline V gene (reference sequence). V lost 5 bases, J lost 7 bases, and 9 bases lay in between. The length of the CDR3 is 12 residues. The DNA read from the CDR3 is TGTGCCAGCAGAACAGGGATCGAAAGATTATTT. The encoded protein is CASRTGIERLF. The full CDR3 protein reads CASRTGIERLFF.

This clone was observed once. These gene names are mouse names. The read ends 1 residue shy of where the CDR3 ends; the end is completed using the germline J gene. J is TRBJ1-5 and V is TRBV31; D gene unclear. V was trimmed by 0 bases and J by 2 bases, leaving 8 bases between them. Germline CDR1 and CDR2: GKSSPN and SITVG. There are 14 residues in the CDR3. This CDR3 reads CAWSLEGDNQAPLF. The DNA read from the CDR3 is TGTGCCTGGAGTCTAGAGGGAGACAACCAGGCTCCGCTT.

In regard to this clone: The gene symbols are mouse symbols. Coverage ceases 1 residue before the CDR3 finishes, and the germline J gene fills in the end. This chain links TRBV13-2 with TRBJ2-4; D possibly corresponds to TRBD2 (7 bases). Between the trimmed V and J ends, which lost 3 bases and 3 bases, there was a span of 8 bases. The CDR3 has 13 amino acids. Germline CDR1 NNHNN, CDR2 SYGAGS (reference sequence). The CDR3 here is CASGGGAQNTLYF. The DNA read from the CDR3 is TGTGCCAGCGGTGGGGGGGCGCAAAACACCTTGTAC.

This clone was found a few times. These gene names are mouse names. The read stops 1 residue short of the end of the CDR3; the missing end is completed from the germline J gene. V gene TRBV4 combines with J gene TRBJ2-7, with D unclear. Germline V lookup: CDR1 LGHDT, CDR2 YNNKQL (reference sequence). The V gene lost 5 bases and the J gene lost 3 bases, with 5 bases spanning the gap. This CDR3 comprises 11 residues. Incomplete CDR3 DNA: TGTGCCAGCAGCCGGATCTATGAACAGTAC. It specifies CASSRIYEQY. The CDR3 in its entirety is CASSRIYEQYF.

Comments on this clone: Mouse names are used for the genes. The read is 1 residue too short to cover the CDR3 end, so that end is filled in from the germline J gene. The chain links TRBV13-1 to TRBJ2-4; 8 positions match TRBD2. The germline CDR1 and CDR2 sequences are NSHNY and SYGAGN. Trimming at V came to 0 bases and at J to 0 bases, leaving 3 bases not matched to a gene. This CDR3 spans 16 amino acids. CDR3 amino acids: CASSDGLGSSQNTLYF. The covered CDR3 bases are TGTGCCAGCAGTGATGGACTGGGGTCTAGTCAAAACACCTTGTAC.